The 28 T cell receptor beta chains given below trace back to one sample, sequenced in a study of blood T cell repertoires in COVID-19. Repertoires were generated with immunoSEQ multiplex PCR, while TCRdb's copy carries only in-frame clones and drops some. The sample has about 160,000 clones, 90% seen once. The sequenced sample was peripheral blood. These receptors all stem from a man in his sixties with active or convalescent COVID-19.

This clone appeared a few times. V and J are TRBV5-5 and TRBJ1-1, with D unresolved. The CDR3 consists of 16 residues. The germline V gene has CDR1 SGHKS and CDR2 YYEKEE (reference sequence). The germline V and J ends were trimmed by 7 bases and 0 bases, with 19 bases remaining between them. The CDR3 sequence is CASGSSSGGLNTEAFF. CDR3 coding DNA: TGTGCCAGCGGAAGCAGCTCGGGAGGCTTGAACACTGAAGCTTTCTTT.

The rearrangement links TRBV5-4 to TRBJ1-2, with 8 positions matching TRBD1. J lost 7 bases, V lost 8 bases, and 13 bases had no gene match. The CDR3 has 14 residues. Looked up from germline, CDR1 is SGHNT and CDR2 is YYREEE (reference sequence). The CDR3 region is CASTRGTGEGGYTF. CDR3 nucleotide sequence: TGTGCCAGTACTAGGGGGACAGGTGAAGGTGGCTACACCTTC.

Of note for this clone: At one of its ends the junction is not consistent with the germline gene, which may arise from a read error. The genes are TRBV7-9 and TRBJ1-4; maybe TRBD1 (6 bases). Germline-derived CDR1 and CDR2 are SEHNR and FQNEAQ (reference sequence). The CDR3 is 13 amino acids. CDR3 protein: CASTLGGREKLFF. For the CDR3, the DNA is TGTGCCAGCACCTTAGGGGGGCGAGAAAAACTGTTTTTT.

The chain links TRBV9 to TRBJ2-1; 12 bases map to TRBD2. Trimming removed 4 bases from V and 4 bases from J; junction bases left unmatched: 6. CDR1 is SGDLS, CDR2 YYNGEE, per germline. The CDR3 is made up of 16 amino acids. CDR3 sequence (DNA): TGTGCCAGCAGCCCCCGACTAGCGGGAGCATACAATGAGCAGTTCTTC. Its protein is CASSPRLAGAYNEQFF.

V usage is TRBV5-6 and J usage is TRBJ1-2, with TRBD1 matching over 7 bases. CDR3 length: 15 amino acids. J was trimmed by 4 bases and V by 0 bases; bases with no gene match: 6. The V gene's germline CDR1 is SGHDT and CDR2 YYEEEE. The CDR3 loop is CASSLAWDSSYGYTF. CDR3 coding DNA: TGTGCCAGCAGCTTGGCGTGGGACAGTTCCTATGGCTACACCTTC.

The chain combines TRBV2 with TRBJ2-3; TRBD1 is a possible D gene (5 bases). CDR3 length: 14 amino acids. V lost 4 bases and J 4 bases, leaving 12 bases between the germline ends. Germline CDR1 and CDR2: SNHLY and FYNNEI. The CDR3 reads CASSVSLGADTQYF. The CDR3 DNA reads TGTGCCAGCAGTGTCTCTCTAGGGGCAGATACGCAGTATTTT.

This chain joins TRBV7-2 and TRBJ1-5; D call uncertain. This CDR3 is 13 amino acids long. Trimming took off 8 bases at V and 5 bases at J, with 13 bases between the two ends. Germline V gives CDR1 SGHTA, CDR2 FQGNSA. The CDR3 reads CASARQEDQPQHF. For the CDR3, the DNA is TGTGCCAGCGCTCGGCAGGAGGATCAGCCCCAGCATTTT.

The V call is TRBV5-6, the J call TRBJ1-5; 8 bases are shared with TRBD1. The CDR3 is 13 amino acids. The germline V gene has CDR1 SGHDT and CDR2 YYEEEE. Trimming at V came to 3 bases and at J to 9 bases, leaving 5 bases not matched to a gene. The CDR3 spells CASSWGQDGPQHF. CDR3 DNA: TGTGCCAGCAGCTGGGGACAGGATGGGCCCCAGCATTTT.

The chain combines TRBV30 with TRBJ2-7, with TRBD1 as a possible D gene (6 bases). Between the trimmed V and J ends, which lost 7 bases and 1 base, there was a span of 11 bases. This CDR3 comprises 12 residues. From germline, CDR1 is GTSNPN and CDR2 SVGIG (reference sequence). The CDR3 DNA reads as TGTGCCTACGGGACAATGTCCTACGAGCAGTACTTC. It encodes CAYGTMSYEQYF.

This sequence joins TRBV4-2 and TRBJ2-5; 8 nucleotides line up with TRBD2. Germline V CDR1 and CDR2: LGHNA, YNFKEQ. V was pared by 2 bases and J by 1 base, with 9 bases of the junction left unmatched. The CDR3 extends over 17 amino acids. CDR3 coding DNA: TGTGCCAGCAGCCAACAAAATTCTCGGGGGGGCCAAGAGACCCAGTACTTC. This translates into CASSQQNSRGGQETQYF.

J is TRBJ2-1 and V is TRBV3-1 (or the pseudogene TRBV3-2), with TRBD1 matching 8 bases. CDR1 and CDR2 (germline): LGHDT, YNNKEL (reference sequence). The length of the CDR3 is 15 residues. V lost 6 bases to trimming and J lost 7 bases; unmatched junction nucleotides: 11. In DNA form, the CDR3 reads TGTGCCAGCAGACGATCAGGGGGCGCTGGGAATGAGCAGTTCTTC. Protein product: CASRRSGGAGNEQFF.

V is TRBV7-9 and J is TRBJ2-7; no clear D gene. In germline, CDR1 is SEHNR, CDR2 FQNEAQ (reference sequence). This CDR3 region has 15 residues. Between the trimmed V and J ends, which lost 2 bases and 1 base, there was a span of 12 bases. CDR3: CASSLTAAASYEQYF. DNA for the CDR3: TGTGCCAGCAGCTTAACAGCTGCTGCGTCCTACGAGCAGTACTTC. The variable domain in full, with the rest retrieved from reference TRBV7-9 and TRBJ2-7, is DTGVSQNPRHKITKRGQNVTFRCDPISEHNRLYWYRQTLGQGPEFLTYFQNEAQLEKSRLLSDRFSAERPKGSFSTLEIQRTEQGDSAMYLCASSLTAAASYEQYFGPGTRLTVT.

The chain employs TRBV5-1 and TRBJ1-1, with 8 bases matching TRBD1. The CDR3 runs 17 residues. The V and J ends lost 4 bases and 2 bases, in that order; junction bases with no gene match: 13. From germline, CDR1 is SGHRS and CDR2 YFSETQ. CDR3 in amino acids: CASSLPRTGWGNTEAFF. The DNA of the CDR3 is TGCGCCAGCAGCCTACCCCGGACAGGGTGGGGAAACACTGAAGCTTTCTTT.

The CDR3 spells CASSRSGTGEEKLFF. The CDR3 DNA sequence: TGTGCCAGCAGCCGTTCCGGGACAGGGGAGGAAAAACTGTTTTTT. J is TRBJ1-4 and V is TRBV11-2; TRBD1 matches at 10 bases. From germline, CDR1 is SGHAT and CDR2 FQNNGV. The CDR3 loop spans 15 amino acids. J was trimmed by 8 bases and V by 5 bases; bases with no gene match: 8.

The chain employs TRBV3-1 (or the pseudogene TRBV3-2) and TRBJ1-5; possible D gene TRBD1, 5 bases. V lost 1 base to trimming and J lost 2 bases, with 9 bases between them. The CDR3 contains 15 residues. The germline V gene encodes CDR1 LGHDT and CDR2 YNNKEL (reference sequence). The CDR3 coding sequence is TGTGCCAGCAGCCAAGCGGGGGATGGCAATCAGCCCCAGCATTTT. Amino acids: CASSQAGDGNQPQHF.

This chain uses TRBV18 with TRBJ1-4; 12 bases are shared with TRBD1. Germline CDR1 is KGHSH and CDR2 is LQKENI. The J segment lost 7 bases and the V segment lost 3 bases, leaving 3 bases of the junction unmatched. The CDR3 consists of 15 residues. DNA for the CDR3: TGTGCCAGCTCACCGGGACAGGGGGCCCCTGAAAAACTGTTTTTT. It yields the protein CASSPGQGAPEKLFF.

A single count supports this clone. CDR3 sequence reads: CAIRGTSGRGLAYEQYF. The CDR3 DNA reads TGTGCCATCAGGGGGACTAGCGGGAGGGGGTTGGCCTACGAGCAGTACTTC. This chain links TRBV10-3 with TRBJ2-7; 16 positions agree with TRBD2. Germline CDR1 reads ENHRY; CDR2 reads SYGVKD. The CDR3 totals 17 residues. V lost 6 bases, J lost 2 bases, and 7 bases stayed unmatched.

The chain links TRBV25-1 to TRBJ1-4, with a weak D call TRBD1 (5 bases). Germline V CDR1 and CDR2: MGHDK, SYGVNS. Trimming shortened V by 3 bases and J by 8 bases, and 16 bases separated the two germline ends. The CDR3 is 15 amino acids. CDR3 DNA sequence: TGTGCCAGCAGTGATACAAAAGGGGTTCCCGAAAAACTGTTTTTT. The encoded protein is CASSDTKGVPEKLFF. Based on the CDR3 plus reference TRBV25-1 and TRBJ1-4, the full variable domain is EADIYQTPRYLVIGTGKKITLECSQTMGHDKMYWYQQDPGMELHLIHYSYGVNSTEKGDLSSESTVSRIRTEHFPLTLESARPSHTSQYLCASSDTKGVPEKLFFGSGTQLSVL.

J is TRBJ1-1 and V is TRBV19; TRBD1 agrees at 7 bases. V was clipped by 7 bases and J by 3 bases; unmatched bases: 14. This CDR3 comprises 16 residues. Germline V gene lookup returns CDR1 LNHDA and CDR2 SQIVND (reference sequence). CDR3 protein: CASILWAGGRDTEAFF. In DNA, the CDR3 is TGTGCCAGTATACTGTGGGCAGGGGGACGAGACACTGAAGCTTTCTTT.

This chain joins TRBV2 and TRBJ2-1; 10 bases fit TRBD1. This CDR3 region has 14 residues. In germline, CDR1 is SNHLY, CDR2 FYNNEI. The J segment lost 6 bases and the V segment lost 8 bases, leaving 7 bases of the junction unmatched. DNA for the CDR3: TGTGCCAGCCGAGAAAGGACAGGGGGCAATGAGCAGTTCTTC. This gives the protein CASRERTGGNEQFF.

CDR3 in DNA: TGCAGCGTTGAGGGCCCTAGCGGGAGGGATGGTGAGCAGTTCTTC. Protein sequence: CSVEGPSGRDGEQFF. The chain is built from TRBV29-1 and TRBJ2-1; 12 nucleotides line up with TRBD2. After removal of 3 bases from V and 9 bases from J, the junction contained 9 bases not matched to a gene. CDR3 length equals 15 residues. Germline assignment: CDR1 SQVTM and CDR2 ANQGSEA.

The CDR3 is CASTRTGAPYEQYF. The CDR3 region has the DNA TGTGCCAGCACCAGGACAGGGGCTCCCTACGAGCAGTACTTC. The V and J genes are TRBV9 and TRBJ2-7; 9 bases are a match to TRBD1. Germline loops: CDR1 SGDLS, CDR2 YYNGEE. CDR3 length: 14 residues. V shed 6 bases, J shed 2 bases, and the junction held 6 bases outside the gene matches.

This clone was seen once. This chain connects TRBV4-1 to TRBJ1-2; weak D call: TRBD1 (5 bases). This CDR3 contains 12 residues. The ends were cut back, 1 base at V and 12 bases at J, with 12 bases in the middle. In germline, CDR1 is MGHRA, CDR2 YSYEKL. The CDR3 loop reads CASSQGGVRDTF. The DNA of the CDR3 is TGCGCCAGCAGCCAAGGGGGCGTTAGGGACACCTTC.

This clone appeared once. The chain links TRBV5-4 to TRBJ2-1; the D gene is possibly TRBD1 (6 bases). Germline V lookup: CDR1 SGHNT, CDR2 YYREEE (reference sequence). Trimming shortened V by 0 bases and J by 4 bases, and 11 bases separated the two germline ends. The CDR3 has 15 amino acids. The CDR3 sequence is CASSLDQGIYNEQFF. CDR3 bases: TGTGCCAGCAGCTTGGATCAGGGGATATACAATGAGCAGTTCTTC. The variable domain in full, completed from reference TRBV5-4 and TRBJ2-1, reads ETGVTQSPTHLIKTRGQQVTLRCSSQSGHNTVSWYQQALGQGPQFIFQYYREEENGRGNFPPRFSGLQFPNYSSELNVNALELDDSALYLCASSLDQGIYNEQFFGPGTRLTVL.

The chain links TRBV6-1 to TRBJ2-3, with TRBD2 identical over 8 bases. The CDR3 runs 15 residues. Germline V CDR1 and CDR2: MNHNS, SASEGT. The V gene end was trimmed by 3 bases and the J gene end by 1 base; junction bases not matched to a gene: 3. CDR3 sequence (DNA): TGTGCCAGCAGTGAGACTAGCGCTCGCACAGATACGCAGTATTTT. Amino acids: CASSETSARTDTQYF.

The CDR3 loop is CASSRSTPVYGYTF. The DNA for the CDR3 is TGTGCCAGCAGTCGCTCGACACCCGTCTATGGCTACACCTTC. The chain recombines TRBV5-5 with TRBJ1-2; D is undetermined. CDR3 length equals 14 residues. Deletions cut 5 bases from V and 4 bases from J, with 15 bases between. Germline V gives CDR1 SGHKS, CDR2 YYEKEE (reference sequence).

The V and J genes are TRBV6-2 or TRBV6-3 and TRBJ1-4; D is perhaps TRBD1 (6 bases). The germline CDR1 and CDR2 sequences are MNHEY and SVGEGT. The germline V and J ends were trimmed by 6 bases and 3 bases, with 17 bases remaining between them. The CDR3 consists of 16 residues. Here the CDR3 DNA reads TGTGCCAGCAGCCCCCCATCACAGGGATCTAATGAAAAACTGTTTTTT. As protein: CASSPPSQGSNEKLFF.

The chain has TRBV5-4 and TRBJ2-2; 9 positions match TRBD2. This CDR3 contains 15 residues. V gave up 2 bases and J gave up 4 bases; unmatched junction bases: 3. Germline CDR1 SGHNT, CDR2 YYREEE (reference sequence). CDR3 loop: CASSLELAGTGELFF. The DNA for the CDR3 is TGTGCCAGCAGCTTAGAACTAGCGGGCACCGGGGAGCTGTTTTTT.